Each of the 31 T cell receptor beta chains below was sequenced from the same sample in a study of blood T cell repertoires in COVID-19. Here immunoSEQ multiplex PCR was the method, and the copy in TCRdb shows in-frame clones only, minus some. Counted here are 150,000 to 190,000 clones, about 86% occurring once; the ten biggest clones make up more than 5.5%. Sequenced input: PBMCs or T cells enriched from blood (not recorded which). These receptors came from a man aged 45-60 years who had recovered from COVID-19.

V and J are TRBV11-2 and TRBJ2-3; possibly TRBD2 for D (7 bases). The CDR3 sequence is 15 residues long. Germline V CDR1 and CDR2: SGHAT, FQNNGV. V lost 2 bases to trimming and J lost 0 bases, with 9 bases between them. The CDR3 DNA sequence: TGTGCCAGCAGCTTACGGGGGGCTAGCACAGATACGCAGTATTTT. It encodes CASSLRGASTDTQYF.

V usage is TRBV7-2 and J usage is TRBJ1-2, with D possibly being TRBD1 (6 bases). V was cut by 4 bases and J by 5 bases, with 11 bases left in between. This CDR3 comprises 13 residues. Germline CDR1 and CDR2: SGHTA and FQGNSA. The CDR3 DNA reads TGTGCCAGCAGCTCTATCAGGGGTTATGGCTACACCTTC. Protein sequence: CASSSIRGYGYTF.

At least ten counts were recorded for this clone. The V call is TRBV7-6, the J call TRBJ1-2, with D uncertain. The ends were cut back, 5 bases at V and 5 bases at J, with 24 bases in the middle. This CDR3 spans 17 amino acids. CDR1 SGHVS and CDR2 FNYEAQ come from the germline V gene. The CDR3 loop is CASSPKPPRWSRYGYTF. DNA for the CDR3: TGTGCCAGCAGCCCGAAACCTCCACGATGGTCGCGTTATGGCTACACCTTC.

This clone was detected only a few times. V usage is TRBV11-2 and J usage is TRBJ2-1; 7 nucleotides agree with TRBD2. This CDR3 has 14 amino acids. Germline values: CDR1 SGHAT, CDR2 FQNNGV. V dropped 7 bases and J dropped 7; count of bases not matched to a gene: 10. The CDR3 loop reads CASTSSNGGNEQFF. CDR3 nucleotides: TGTGCCAGCACCTCTTCCAACGGGGGGAATGAGCAGTTCTTC.

The V and J genes are TRBV6-1 and TRBJ1-2; D may be TRBD1 (5 bases). With 3 bases removed from V and 7 bases from J, the gap between germline ends came to 12 bases. CDR1 and CDR2 from the germline V gene are MNHNS and SASEGT. This CDR3 comprises 13 residues. The CDR3 nucleotides are TGTGCCAGCAGTGAGGATCAGGGTTCTGGCTACACCTTC. Amino acid sequence: CASSEDQGSGYTF.

The V call is TRBV18, the J call TRBJ2-4; D possibly corresponds to TRBD1 (7 bases). Per the germline V gene, CDR1 is KGHSH and CDR2 is LQKENI. V lost 6 bases to trimming and J lost 8 bases, with 14 bases between them. This CDR3 has 13 residues. The CDR3 loop is CASSYSRGDIQYF. In DNA, the CDR3 is TGTGCCAGCTCTTACAGCAGGGGGGACATTCAGTACTTC.

The genes are TRBV7-2 and TRBJ1-3; D uncertain. The CDR3 sequence is 15 residues long. Germline V gene lookup returns CDR1 SGHTA and CDR2 FQGNSA. V was pared by 3 bases and J by 0 bases, with 9 bases between. Here the CDR3 DNA reads TGTGCCAGCAGCTTGAGAGGGAGCTCTGGAAACACCATATATTTT. Amino acid sequence: CASSLRGSSGNTIYF.

This clone has just one count. The V gene is TRBV18, the J gene TRBJ1-6; the match to TRBD1 covers 9 bases. The germline V gene has CDR1 KGHSH and CDR2 LQKENI. After removal of 5 bases from V and 8 bases from J, the junction contained 4 bases not matched to a gene. The CDR3 consists of 14 residues. CDR3 region: CASSAGQGDSPLHF. For the CDR3, the DNA is TGTGCCAGCTCAGCGGGACAGGGTGATTCACCCCTCCACTTT.

The chain is built from TRBV5-1 and TRBJ2-2; D unclear. This CDR3 region has 15 residues. The V and J ends lost 5 bases and 5 bases respectively, with 16 bases between them. CDR1 is SGHRS, CDR2 YFSETQ, per germline. CDR3 sequence reads: CASRSPVATTGELFF. The CDR3 DNA reads as TGCGCCAGCAGATCCCCCGTAGCTACTACCGGGGAGCTGTTTTTT. Together with reference TRBV5-1 and TRBJ2-2, the CDR3 gives the full variable domain: KAGVTQTPRYLIKTRGQQVTLSCSPISGHRSVSWYQQTPGQGLQFLFEYFSETQRNKGNFPGRFSGRQFSNSRSEMNVSTLELGDSALYLCASRSPVATTGELFFGEGSRLTVL.

The J gene is TRBJ2-3, the V gene TRBV9; a weak D match, TRBD1 (5 bases). The germline V and J ends were trimmed by 3 bases and 2 bases, with 19 bases remaining between them. The germline CDR1 and CDR2 sequences are SGDLS and YYNGEE. The CDR3 has 17 amino acids. CDR3 sequence reads: CASSERGRQITTDTQYF. In DNA, the CDR3 is TGTGCCAGCAGCGAAAGGGGTCGGCAGATCACCACAGATACGCAGTATTTT.

CDR3 bases: TGTGCCTGGAGTAGATCTACAGGGAGATCCGTAACACTGTTTTTT. It is translated as CAWSRSTGRSVTLFF. The rearrangement joins TRBV30 to TRBJ1-4; weak D call: TRBD1 (6 bases). V was cut by 2 bases and J by 13 bases, with 23 bases left in between. Germline CDR1 GTSNPN, CDR2 SVGIG (reference sequence). This CDR3 has 15 residues.

This sequence joins TRBV7-9 and TRBJ2-3; 13 nucleotides agree with TRBD2. The germline V gene encodes CDR1 SEHNR and CDR2 FQNEAQ (reference sequence). V lost 5 bases to trimming and J lost 4 bases; unmatched junction nucleotides: 6. This CDR3 region has 16 residues. The CDR3 region has the DNA TGTGCCAGCAGCCTATGGACTAGCGGGGGCGCAGATACGCAGTATTTT. Its protein product is CASSLWTSGGADTQYF.

The chain has TRBV19 and TRBJ1-5, with D possibly being TRBD1 (5 bases). V was shortened by 7 bases and J by 7 bases, with 11 bases between the two germline ends. The germline V gene encodes CDR1 LNHDA and CDR2 SQIVND (reference sequence). CDR3 length equals 12 residues. CDR3 amino acids: CASTSRGQPQHF. The CDR3 coding sequence is TGTGCCAGTACCTCAAGGGGACAGCCCCAGCATTTT.

The rearrangement joins TRBV6-5 to TRBJ1-1, with 8 bases that match TRBD1. The CDR3 has 15 residues. Looked up from germline, CDR1 is MNHEY and CDR2 is SVGAGI. V shed 7 bases and J 1 base; nucleotides not matched to a gene: 8. This CDR3 reads CASTHPGQENTEAFF. The CDR3 DNA reads as TGTGCCAGCACCCACCCGGGACAGGAGAACACTGAAGCTTTCTTT.

The rearrangement joins TRBV19 to TRBJ1-5; 7 positions agree with TRBD1. There are 19 residues in the CDR3. Trimming took 7 bases from V and 2 from J; bases not matched to a gene: 20. Germline V gives CDR1 LNHDA, CDR2 SQIVND (reference sequence). CDR3 protein: CASTRRRDSTTGGNQPQHF. CDR3 in DNA: TGTGCCAGTACACGGCGCCGGGACAGTACAACGGGAGGCAATCAGCCCCAGCATTTT.

The rearrangement joins TRBV5-1 to TRBJ2-2; D not resolved. Trimming stripped 1 base from V and 2 bases from J, with 9 bases between. The CDR3 extends over 15 amino acids. CDR1 is SGHRS, CDR2 YFSETQ, per germline. CDR3 region: CASSLSQANTGELFF. In nucleotides, the CDR3 is TGCGCCAGCAGCTTGTCCCAAGCTAACACCGGGGAGCTGTTTTTT.

The chain carries TRBV7-6 and TRBJ2-1; 9 bases are shared with TRBD2. V trimming: 5 bases; J trimming: 5 bases; junction bases outside the gene matches: 7. From germline, CDR1 is SGHVS and CDR2 FNYEAQ. The CDR3 contains 15 residues. CDR3: CASSLSGGGNNEQFF. The CDR3 coding sequence is TGTGCCAGCAGCCTTAGCGGGGGAGGGAACAATGAGCAGTTCTTC.

The chain links TRBV4-1 to TRBJ1-5; D is ambiguous. Germline V gene lookup returns CDR1 MGHRA and CDR2 YSYEKL. V was cut by 1 base and J by 7 bases, with 11 bases left in between. CDR3 size: 14 residues. CDR3 sequence: CASSQVGPKQPQHF. The CDR3 region has the DNA TGCGCCAGCAGCCAAGTTGGGCCCAAACAGCCCCAGCATTTT.

The genes are TRBV6-1 and TRBJ1-2; maybe TRBD1 (5 bases). The CDR3 covers 16 residues. Between the trimmed V and J ends, which lost 2 bases and 0 bases, there was a span of 13 bases. Germline CDR1 is MNHNS and CDR2 is SASEGT. The CDR3 DNA follows: TGTGCCAGCAGTGAACCAGGGCTAAGGCCTAACTATGGCTACACCTTC. This translates into CASSEPGLRPNYGYTF.

This chain connects TRBV18 to TRBJ1-2; no definite D call. Germline values: CDR1 KGHSH, CDR2 LQKENI. The CDR3 is 13 residues long. V was shortened by 2 bases and J by 3 bases, with 7 bases between the two germline ends. CDR3 loop: CASSPIGDYGYTF. CDR3 sequence (DNA): TGTGCCAGCTCACCAATCGGGGACTATGGCTACACCTTC. The full variable domain, rest sourced from reference TRBV18 and TRBJ1-2, is NAGVMQNPRHLVRRRGQEARLRCSPMKGHSHVYWYRQLPEEGLKFMVYLQKENIIDESGMPKERFSAEFPKEGPSILRIQQVVRGDSAAYFCASSPIGDYGYTFGSGTRLTVV.

Comment on this clone: Other DNA sequences within the sample encode an identical CDR3. The chain combines TRBV15 with TRBJ1-2; 7 bases map to TRBD1. Germline V gene data show CDR1 as LNHNV and CDR2 as YYDKDF (reference sequence). V dropped 6 bases and J dropped 0; count of bases not matched to a gene: 4. This CDR3 region has 14 residues. The CDR3, as DNA: TGTGCCACCAGTTCGGGGACAGCTAACTATGGCTACACCTTC. Amino acids: CATSSGTANYGYTF. Based on the CDR3 plus reference TRBV15 and TRBJ1-2, the full variable domain is DAMVIQNPRYQVTQFGKPVTLSCSQTLNHNVMYWYQQKSSQAPKLLFHYYDKDFNNEADTPDNFQSRRPNTSFCFLDIRSPGLGDTAMYLCATSSGTANYGYTFGSGTRLTVV.

The genes are TRBV19 and TRBJ2-7, with 7 bases that match TRBD2. Germline-derived CDR1 and CDR2 are LNHDA and SQIVND (reference sequence). The CDR3 totals 15 residues. V lost 1 base, J lost 4 bases, and 7 bases stayed unmatched. The CDR3 protein is CASSIAGGGSYEQYF. The CDR3 nucleotides read TGTGCCAGTAGTATAGCGGGCGGGGGAAGTTACGAGCAGTACTTC. Full variable domain (missing parts from reference TRBV19 and TRBJ2-7): DGGITQSPKYLFRKEGQNVTLSCEQNLNHDAMYWYRQDPGQGLRLIYYSQIVNDFQKGDIAEGYSVSREKKESFPLTVTSAQKNPTAFYLCASSIAGGGSYEQYFGPGTRLTVT.

This clone was counted many times. The rearrangement joins TRBV6-1 to TRBJ2-7, with D perhaps TRBD1 (6 bases). The germline V and J ends were trimmed by 1 base and 2 bases, with 12 bases remaining between them. CDR3 length equals 15 residues. Germline lookup yields CDR1 MNHNS and CDR2 SASEGT. CDR3 in amino acids: CASSEESSGAYEQYF. The CDR3 region has the DNA TGTGCCAGCAGTGAAGAGAGTTCAGGGGCCTACGAGCAGTACTTC.

Note on this clone: The same CDR3 arises from other DNA sequences in this sample as well. V gene TRBV19 combines with J gene TRBJ1-5, with a weak D call TRBD1 (6 bases). Looked up from germline, CDR1 is LNHDA and CDR2 is SQIVND (reference sequence). Trimming removed 1 base at V and 3 bases at J, with 13 bases between. The CDR3 loop spans 16 amino acids. The CDR3 nucleotides are TGTGCCAGTAGTATAGTCTGGACAGCAGACAATCAGCCCCAGCATTTT. Its protein is CASSIVWTADNQPQHF.

This clone has only a few counts. The gene calls are TRBV30 and TRBJ1-5; 10 bases align to TRBD1. Germline-derived CDR1 and CDR2 are GTSNPN and SVGIG (reference sequence). This CDR3 contains 15 residues. J lost 2 bases, V lost 2 bases, and 3 bases had no gene match. The DNA for the CDR3 is TGTGCCTGGAGTTCTGGGACAGGGGGCAATCAGCCCCAGCATTTT. Translating it yields CAWSSGTGGNQPQHF.

V and J are TRBV6-6 and TRBJ1-2; 7 positions agree with TRBD1. This CDR3 has 12 amino acids. V lost 6 bases, J lost 7 bases, and 5 bases stayed unmatched. CDR1 MNHNY and CDR2 SVGAGI come from the germline V gene (reference sequence). The CDR3 DNA sequence: TGTGCCAGCAGCCAGGGGGACGGTGGCTACACCTTC. Its protein is CASSQGDGGYTF.

In its sample, this clone was seen once. The V gene is TRBV4-1, the J gene TRBJ1-1, with D possibly being TRBD1 (5 bases). From germline, CDR1 is MGHRA and CDR2 YSYEKL. The CDR3 runs 17 residues. V lost 4 bases, J lost 0 bases, and 18 bases lay in between. Here the CDR3 DNA reads TGCGCCAGCAGCCCTGATCGGCCAGGGAGGGTGAACACTGAAGCTTTCTTT. This encodes CASSPDRPGRVNTEAFF.

The gene calls are TRBV3-1 (or the pseudogene TRBV3-2) and TRBJ2-7; 8 nucleotides agree with TRBD1. The V and J ends lost 4 bases and 3 bases, in that order; junction bases with no gene match: 11. The CDR3 is made up of 16 amino acids. Germline assignment: CDR1 LGHDT and CDR2 YNNKEL (reference sequence). DNA of the CDR3: TGTGCCAGCAGCCCGTCCCCCGGACAGGGCCGCTACGAGCAGTACTTC. The encoded protein is CASSPSPGQGRYEQYF.

This sequence joins TRBV5-6 and TRBJ1-2, with TRBD1 matching over 7 bases. Germline trimming cut 5 bases from V and 7 bases from J; bases unmatched to any gene: 8. Germline V gives CDR1 SGHDT, CDR2 YYEEEE. This CDR3 is built from 13 residues. CDR3 in amino acids: CASRLTGEFGYTF. The CDR3 nucleotides read TGTGCCAGCAGATTAACAGGGGAGTTTGGCTACACCTTC.

This chain connects TRBV6-1 to TRBJ1-2; D is undetermined. The germline V and J ends were trimmed by 1 base and 5 bases, with 14 bases remaining between them. The germline CDR1 and CDR2 sequences are MNHNS and SASEGT. CDR3 length: 15 amino acids. The CDR3 loop is CASSEGYGRAYGYTF. The CDR3 DNA reads as TGTGCCAGCAGTGAAGGCTATGGGCGTGCGTATGGCTACACCTTC.

The chain carries TRBV19 and TRBJ1-4; 8 bases align to TRBD1. Trimming removed 5 bases from V and 7 bases from J; junction bases left unmatched: 9. There are 15 residues in the CDR3. Germline V lookup: CDR1 LNHDA, CDR2 SQIVND (reference sequence). The CDR3 nucleotides are TGTGCCAGTAGTGCCCGACAGGGGAGGACTGAAAAACTGTTTTTT. Amino acids: CASSARQGRTEKLFF.